Each of the 14 T cell receptor beta chains below was sequenced from the same sample in a study of Graves' ophthalmopathy and Graves' hyperthyroidism (dated by TCRdb to 2016 to 2019). Sequencing used an Illumina HiSeq 2000. For repertoire sequencing, the TCR beta CDR3 regions were amplified from RNA transcripts. The first round was an RT-PCR using HTBI primers with the Qiagen OneStep RT-PCR kit, and this first round was followed by a second-round multiplex PCR, then size selection and purification. TCRdb reworked the public reads: Q25 trimming with fastp, MiXCR clone assembly, productive beta chains retained. All rows with the same CDR3 protein become a single entry with the most common DNA and genes. The sample contains 350,000 to 450,000 distinct CDR3 sequences, under 25% of them found a single time. The ten largest clones represent around 3.1% of the sample. Sequencing was done on a sample of peripheral blood. These receptors came from a woman between 18 and 30 years old with stable Graves' hyperthyroidism. Donor details come from another sample of the same person, matched by shared clones.

Ten or more counts support this clonotype. J is TRBJ1-2 and V is TRBV12-3 or TRBV12-4, with D unresolved. There are 15 residues in the CDR3. Between the trimmed V and J ends, which lost 5 bases and 7 bases, there was a span of 20 bases. CDR3 DNA: TGTGCCAGCAGTCCCGTTAAAACGACTGGATCTGGCTACACCTTC. It specifies CASSPVKTTGSGYTF.

The rearrangement uses TRBV7-8 and TRBJ2-7, with 9 bases lining up with TRBD2. J gave up 7 bases and V 2 bases, and 9 bases lay outside the gene matches. The CDR3 is 15 amino acids. Germline V gives CDR1 SGHVS, CDR2 FQNEAQ. The CDR3 region is CASSLRREGLGEQYF. The DNA for the CDR3 is TGTGCCAGCAGCTTAAGGCGGGAGGGCCTTGGGGAGCAGTACTTC.

The sample holds many counts of this clonotype. This rearrangement joins TRBV3-1 to TRBJ2-5, with TRBD2 identical over 7 bases. Germline CDR1 is LGHDT and CDR2 is YNNKEL (reference sequence). V lost 5 bases to trimming and J lost 8 bases; unmatched junction nucleotides: 14. The CDR3 spans 15 residues. The CDR3 loop is CASSSPREAQGTQYF. In DNA form, the CDR3 reads TGTGCCAGCAGCTCCCCTCGGGAGGCCCAAGGTACCCAGTACTTC.

This clonotype was recorded many times. V gene TRBV9 combines with J gene TRBJ2-5; either TRBD1 or TRBD2 may supply D (5 bases each). V dropped 3 bases and J dropped 4 bases, with 13 bases sitting between them. CDR3 length equals 14 residues. Germline V gene sequence: CDR1 SGDLS, CDR2 YYNGEE. This chain's CDR3 is CASSARDARETQYF. As DNA, the CDR3 is TGTGCCAGCAGCGCCCGGGACGCAAGAGAGACCCAGTACTTC.

This clonotype was counted many times. The gene calls are TRBV7-2 and TRBJ2-7; 8 bases align to TRBD1. This CDR3 is 15 amino acids long. Germline lookup yields CDR1 SGHTA and CDR2 FQGNSA. V was pared by 5 bases and J by 3 bases, with 9 bases of the junction left unmatched. In DNA, the CDR3 is TGTGCCAGCAGCGAAATAGGACAGGGCTACTACGAGCAGTACTTC. Protein product: CASSEIGQGYYEQYF.

This clonotype was recorded at least ten times. V usage is TRBV2 and J usage is TRBJ1-2, with TRBD1 matching over 8 bases. Losses at the gene ends were 0 bases for V and 9 bases for J; bases not matched to a gene: 0. Germline V gene data show CDR1 as SNHLY and CDR2 as FYNNEI. The CDR3 length is 12 residues. CDR3 DNA sequence: TGTGCCAGCAGTGAAGCCAGGGGGCGCTACACCTTC. Amino acid sequence: CASSEARGRYTF.

This clonotype was detected a few times. This chain uses TRBV19 with TRBJ2-1, with a weak D call TRBD1 (6 bases). Between the trimmed V and J ends, which lost 1 base and 10 bases, there was a span of 14 bases. The CDR3 is made up of 14 amino acids. Germline V gives CDR1 LNHDA, CDR2 SQIVND (reference sequence). CDR3 residues: CASSIGAGAGEQFF. The CDR3 DNA sequence: TGTGCCAGTAGTATAGGGGCAGGGGCCGGGGAGCAGTTCTTC.

This clonotype was seen a few times. The rearrangement links TRBV25-1 to TRBJ2-5; tentative D call: TRBD1 (6 bases). Germline V gives CDR1 MGHDK, CDR2 SYGVNS. The CDR3 contains 18 residues. The V end lost 2 bases, the J end lost 0 bases, and 19 bases lay between the germline ends. CDR3 nucleotide sequence: TGTGCCAGCAGTGAAATCAAAGAGGGGGTTCTACACCAAGAGACCCAGTACTTC. Encoded protein: CASSEIKEGVLHQETQYF. The full variable domain, in which reference TRBV25-1 and TRBJ2-5 provide the parts outside the CDR3, is EADIYQTPRYLVIGTGKKITLECSQTMGHDKMYWYQQDPGMELHLIHYSYGVNSTEKGDLSSESTVSRIRTEHFPLTLESARPSHTSQYLCASSEIKEGVLHQETQYFGPGTRLLVL.

This clonotype was counted many times. The V gene is TRBV6-5, the J gene TRBJ1-6, with a tentative D call TRBD1 (5 bases). Trimming removed 6 bases at V and 8 bases at J, with 11 bases between. Per the germline V gene, CDR1 is MNHEY and CDR2 is SVGAGI. The CDR3 covers 13 residues. The CDR3 is CASSPRGDSPLHF. DNA of the CDR3: TGTGCCAGCAGCCCAAGGGGTGATTCACCCCTCCACTTT.

Many counts were recorded for this clonotype. The rearrangement links TRBV27 to TRBJ1-5; possible D gene TRBD1, 5 bases. V lost 4 bases and J 4 bases, leaving 14 bases between the germline ends. CDR3 size: 15 residues. Germline CDR1 is MNHEY and CDR2 is SMNVEV (reference sequence). CDR3 sequence: CASSSSRVGNQPQHF. CDR3 nucleotides: TGTGCCAGCAGTTCTTCCAGGGTTGGGAATCAGCCCCAGCATTTT.

This clonotype was observed many times. The J gene is TRBJ1-1, the V gene TRBV24-1, with D unresolved. Germline-derived CDR1 and CDR2 are KGHDR and SFDVKD. V was shortened by 7 bases and J by 5 bases, with 10 bases between the two germline ends. This CDR3 is built from 12 residues. CDR3 sequence reads: CATSSPGTEAFF. The CDR3 nucleotides are TGTGCCACCAGCAGTCCTGGGACTGAAGCTTTCTTT.

V and J are TRBV7-9 and TRBJ2-7; D is ambiguous. V gave up 5 bases and J gave up 5 bases, with 13 bases separating them. This CDR3 region has 13 residues. The germline gives CDR1 SEHNR, CDR2 FQNEAQ (reference sequence). CDR3 residues: CASSKPPVNEQYF. The CDR3, as DNA: TGTGCCAGCAGCAAGCCGCCGGTTAACGAGCAGTACTTC.

V usage is TRBV7-3 and J usage is TRBJ2-5; 9 bases agree with TRBD2. The CDR3 is made up of 17 amino acids. The V and J ends lost 4 bases and 2 bases, in that order; junction bases with no gene match: 11. Germline V gene sequence: CDR1 SGHTA, CDR2 FQGTGA. CDR3 nucleotides: TGTGCCAGCAGCTCAGGACTAGCGAGGGGGGGGCAAGAGACCCAGTACTTC. This gives the protein CASSSGLARGGQETQYF.

This clonotype was detected many times. This chain connects TRBV4-1 to TRBJ2-2, with a tentative D call TRBD2 (6 bases). From germline, CDR1 is MGHRA and CDR2 YSYEKL. Trimming shortened V by 4 bases and J by 7 bases, and 16 bases separated the two germline ends. The CDR3 contains 15 residues. CDR3 DNA sequence: TGCGCCAGCAGCCCCAGGGAAATGGAGGGCGGGGAGCTGTTTTTT. This translates into CASSPREMEGGELFF.